A single sample is the source of the 16 T cell receptor beta chains below, sequenced in a study of cytomegalovirus exposure and HLA in healthy donors. 60 Vbeta and 13 Jbeta primers were used in PCR. Some clones are missing from TCRdb's copy, which holds only in-frame ones; the method was immunoSEQ multiplex PCR. The sample lists some 120,000 clones, over 65% occurring once. What was sequenced was PBMCs. Source of these receptors: a man aged 35 to 55 in good health and CMV-seropositive.

This chain connects TRBV28 to TRBJ2-7; 7 bases fit TRBD2. V was pared by 6 bases and J by 2 bases, with 4 bases of the junction left unmatched. Germline V gene data show CDR1 as MDHEN and CDR2 as SYDVKM. CDR3 length: 13 amino acids. This CDR3 is CASRPSGTYEQYF. The CDR3 DNA reads TGTGCCAGCAGACCTAGCGGTACCTACGAGCAGTACTTC.

The V gene is TRBV27, the J gene TRBJ1-1; 11 bases match TRBD1. Germline values: CDR1 MNHEY, CDR2 SMNVEV (reference sequence). The CDR3 consists of 14 residues. V lost 6 bases and J lost 5; bases outside the gene matches: 5. DNA of the CDR3: TGTGCCAGCAGCCGGACAGGGGGCGAAACTGAAGCTTTCTTT. It encodes CASSRTGGETEAFF.

The CDR3 region is CASSEVGVHF. The CDR3 DNA reads as TGTGCCAGCAGTGAAGTGGGAGTCCACTTT. The rearrangement joins TRBV6-1 to TRBJ1-6, with unresolved D. The germline gives CDR1 MNHNS, CDR2 SASEGT. V lost 1 base to trimming and J lost 17 bases, with 6 bases between them. CDR3 length: 10 residues.

In this sample, this clone turned up once. V usage is TRBV23-1 and J usage is TRBJ1-2; 8 bases map to TRBD1. TRBV23-1 belongs to the ORF category, with a function that is uncertain. The J segment lost 7 bases and the V segment lost 3 bases, leaving 19 bases of the junction unmatched. The CDR3 is 18 amino acids. CDR3: CASSHNDLWTGRGGGYTF. DNA of the CDR3: TGCGCCAGCAGTCATAATGACCTCTGGACAGGGAGAGGGGGTGGCTACACCTTC.

The count of this clone is one. This chain connects TRBV5-1 to TRBJ1-2; 7 bases line up with TRBD1. Losses at the gene ends were 4 bases for V and 0 bases for J; bases not matched to a gene: 6. The CDR3 extends over 15 amino acids. Germline V CDR1 and CDR2: SGHRS, YFSETQ. In nucleotides, the CDR3 is TGCGCCAGCAGCGAAAACAGGGGTGCTAACTATGGCTACACCTTC. Translating gives CASSENRGANYGYTF.

The chain links TRBV19 to TRBJ2-5; a weak D match, TRBD1 (5 bases). The CDR3 sequence is 14 residues long. Germline V gene lookup returns CDR1 LNHDA and CDR2 SQIVND (reference sequence). V dropped 5 bases and J dropped 5 bases, with 15 bases sitting between them. The CDR3 DNA is TGTGCCAGTAGTCCACACCAGGGTGGTGAGACCCAGTACTTC. Its translation is CASSPHQGGETQYF. The whole variable domain, remainder taken from reference TRBV19 and TRBJ2-5, is DGGITQSPKYLFRKEGQNVTLSCEQNLNHDAMYWYRQDPGQGLRLIYYSQIVNDFQKGDIAEGYSVSREKKESFPLTVTSAQKNPTAFYLCASSPHQGGETQYFGPGTRLLVL.

This chain connects TRBV28 to TRBJ2-3; 7 nucleotides line up with TRBD2. Germline CDR1 is MDHEN and CDR2 is SYDVKM. The CDR3 length is 15 residues. V was pared by 6 bases and J by 0 bases, with 6 bases of the junction left unmatched. CDR3 in amino acids: CASRISGLSTDTQYF. In nucleotides, the CDR3 is TGTGCCAGCAGAATTAGCGGGCTAAGCACAGATACGCAGTATTTT.

The chain links TRBV14 to TRBJ1-2; TRBD1 might be the D (6 bases). Trimming left V 3 bases short and J 4 bases short, with 15 bases between. Per the germline V gene, CDR1 is SGHDN and CDR2 is FVKESK. The CDR3 sequence is 15 residues long. The CDR3: CASSHEGQGIYGYTF. The DNA of the CDR3 is TGTGCCAGCAGCCATGAGGGGCAGGGGATCTATGGCTACACCTTC.

The sample holds a few counts of this clone. This sequence joins TRBV2 and TRBJ1-1, with D possibly TRBD1 on 6 matching bases. Germline CDR1 SNHLY, CDR2 FYNNEI. The CDR3 contains 14 residues. V lost 7 bases, J lost 3 bases, and 15 bases lay in between. This CDR3 reads CASNLQGSDTEAFF. DNA of the CDR3: TGTGCCAGCAACCTACAGGGATCGGACACTGAAGCTTTCTTT.

The V and J genes are TRBV20-1 and TRBJ2-7; tentatively, D is TRBD1 (5 bases). Trimming left V 7 bases short and J 0 bases short, with 7 bases between. This CDR3 is built from 11 residues. Germline loops: CDR1 DFQATT, CDR2 SNEGSKA (reference sequence). CDR3 protein: CSGQSSYEQYF. The CDR3 nucleotides are TGCAGTGGACAGAGCTCCTACGAGCAGTACTTC.

The rearrangement links TRBV18 to TRBJ2-7; 7 bases align to TRBD1. The CDR3 has 15 amino acids. The germline V gene encodes CDR1 KGHSH and CDR2 LQKENI. J was trimmed by 3 bases and V by 6 bases; bases with no gene match: 11. The CDR3 loop reads CASSPTNSGGYEQYF. The DNA for the CDR3 is TGTGCCAGCTCTCCCACAAATTCAGGGGGCTACGAGCAGTACTTC.

A few counts support this clone. V and J are TRBV6-5 and TRBJ1-6; TRBD1 matches 7 bases. The CDR3 contains 14 residues. V lost 5 bases to trimming and J lost 8 bases; unmatched junction nucleotides: 6. Germline CDR1 and CDR2: MNHEY and SVGAGI. The DNA for the CDR3 is TGTGCCAGCAGTCAGGAGGGGGCATATTCACCCCTCCACTTT. It translates to CASSQEGAYSPLHF.

The V gene is TRBV30, the J gene TRBJ1-4; D may be TRBD1 (6 bases). The CDR3 extends over 13 amino acids. Germline CDR1 is GTSNPN and CDR2 is SVGIG (reference sequence). V was shortened by 4 bases and J by 3 bases, with 9 bases between the two germline ends. CDR3 sequence (DNA): TGTGCCTGGAAACAGGGAGCTAATGAAAAACTGTTTTTT. As protein: CAWKQGANEKLFF.

The chain is built from TRBV10-3 and TRBJ2-1, with D possibly TRBD1 on 6 matching bases. The CDR3 loop spans 13 amino acids. Germline values: CDR1 ENHRY, CDR2 SYGVKD. The V gene lost 8 bases and the J gene lost 7 bases, with 15 bases spanning the gap. CDR3 DNA sequence: TGTGCCATCGCCCGGGACACCACGAATGAGCAGTTCTTC. Translating it yields CAIARDTTNEQFF.

This sequence joins TRBV6-5 and TRBJ2-5, with 9 positions matching TRBD1. V gave up 6 bases and J gave up 11 bases; unmatched junction bases: 7. Germline CDR1 and CDR2: MNHEY and SVGAGI. The CDR3 totals 12 residues. CDR3 in DNA: TGTGCCAGCAGACAGGGGGCCTGGGAGCAGTACTTC. It codes for CASRQGAWEQYF.

V and J are TRBV2 and TRBJ2-7; 7 nucleotides match TRBD2. V was clipped by 8 bases and J by 3 bases; unmatched bases: 1. The CDR3 totals 11 residues. CDR1 and CDR2 (germline): SNHLY, FYNNEI. CDR3 nucleotides: TGTGCCAGCGGGGACTACTACGAGCAGTACTTC. Translated, it gives CASGDYYEQYF.